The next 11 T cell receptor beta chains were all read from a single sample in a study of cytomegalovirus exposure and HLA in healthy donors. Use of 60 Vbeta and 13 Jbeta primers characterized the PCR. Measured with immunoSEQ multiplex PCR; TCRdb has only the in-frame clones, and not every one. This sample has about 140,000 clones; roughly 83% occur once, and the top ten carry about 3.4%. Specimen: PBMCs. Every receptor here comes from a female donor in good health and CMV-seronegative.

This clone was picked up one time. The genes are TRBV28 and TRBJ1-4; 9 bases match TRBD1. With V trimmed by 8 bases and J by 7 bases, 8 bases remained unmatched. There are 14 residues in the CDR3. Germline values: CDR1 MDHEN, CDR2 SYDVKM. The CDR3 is CASSHGTGPEKLFF. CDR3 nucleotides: TGTGCCAGCTCGCACGGGACAGGGCCTGAAAAACTGTTTTTT.

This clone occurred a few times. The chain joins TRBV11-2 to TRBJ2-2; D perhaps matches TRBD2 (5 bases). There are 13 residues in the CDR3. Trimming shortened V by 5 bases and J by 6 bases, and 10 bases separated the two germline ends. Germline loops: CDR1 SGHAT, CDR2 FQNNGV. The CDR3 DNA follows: TGTGCCAGCAGCCCACTAGGCCCCGGGGAGCTGTTTTTT. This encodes CASSPLGPGELFF.

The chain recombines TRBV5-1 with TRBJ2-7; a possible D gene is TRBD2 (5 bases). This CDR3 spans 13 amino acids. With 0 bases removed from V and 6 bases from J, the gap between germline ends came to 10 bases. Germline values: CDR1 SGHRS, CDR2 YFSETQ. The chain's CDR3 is CASSLGAGIEQYF. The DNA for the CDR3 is TGCGCCAGCAGCTTGGGCGCCGGGATCGAGCAGTACTTC.

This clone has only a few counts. DNA of the CDR3: TGTGCCATCGGGAAGGGACAGGGGGCTCGGGAGCAGTACTTC. Its protein product is CAIGKGQGAREQYF. The genes are TRBV10-3 and TRBJ2-7; 12 bases line up with TRBD1. V lost 8 bases and J lost 7; bases outside the gene matches: 9. This CDR3 has 14 amino acids. From germline, CDR1 is ENHRY and CDR2 SYGVKD.

The CDR3 reads CASSLQTVSYEQYF. Written as DNA, the CDR3 is TGTGCCAGCAGCCTGCAGACAGTGTCCTACGAGCAGTACTTC. The chain carries TRBV5-5 and TRBJ2-7, with a tentative D call TRBD1 (5 bases). V lost 4 bases and J 1 base, leaving 12 bases between the germline ends. The CDR3 has 14 residues. Germline V lookup: CDR1 SGHKS, CDR2 YYEKEE (reference sequence).

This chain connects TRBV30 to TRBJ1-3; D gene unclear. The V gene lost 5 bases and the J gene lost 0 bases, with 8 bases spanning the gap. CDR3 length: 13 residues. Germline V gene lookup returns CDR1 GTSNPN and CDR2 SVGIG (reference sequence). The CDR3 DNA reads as TGTGCCTGGGACGGGTCCTCTGGAAACACCATATATTTT. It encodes CAWDGSSGNTIYF.

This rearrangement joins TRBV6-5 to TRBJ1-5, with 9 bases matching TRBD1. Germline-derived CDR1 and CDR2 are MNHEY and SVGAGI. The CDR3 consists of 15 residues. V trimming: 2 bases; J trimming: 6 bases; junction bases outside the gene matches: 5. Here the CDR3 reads CASSYRTGVGQPQHF. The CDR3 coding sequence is TGTGCCAGCAGTTACAGGACAGGGGTCGGTCAGCCCCAGCATTTT.

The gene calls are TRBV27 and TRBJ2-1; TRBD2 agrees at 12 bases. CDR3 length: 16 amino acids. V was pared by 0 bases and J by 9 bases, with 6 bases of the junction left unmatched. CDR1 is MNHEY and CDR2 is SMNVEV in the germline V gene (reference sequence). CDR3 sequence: CASSLSWTSGVGEQFF. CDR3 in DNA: TGTGCCAGCAGTTTATCTTGGACTAGCGGGGTAGGTGAGCAGTTCTTC.

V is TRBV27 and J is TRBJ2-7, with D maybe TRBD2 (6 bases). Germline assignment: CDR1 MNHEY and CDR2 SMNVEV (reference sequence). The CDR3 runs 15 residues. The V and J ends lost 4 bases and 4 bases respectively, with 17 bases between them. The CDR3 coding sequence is TGTGCCAGCAGTTCCCAGAGCGGGTTGCGGTACGAGCAGTACTTC. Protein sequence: CASSSQSGLRYEQYF.

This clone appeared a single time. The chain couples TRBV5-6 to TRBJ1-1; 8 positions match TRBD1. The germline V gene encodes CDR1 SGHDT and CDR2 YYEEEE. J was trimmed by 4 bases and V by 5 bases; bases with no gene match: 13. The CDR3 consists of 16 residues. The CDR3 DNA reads TGTGCCAGCAGATTCGGGACAGGACAAGGCGGCACTGAAGCTTTCTTT. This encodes CASRFGTGQGGTEAFF. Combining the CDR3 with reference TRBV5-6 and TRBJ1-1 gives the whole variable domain DAGVTQSPTHLIKTRGQQVTLRCSPKSGHDTVSWYQQALGQGPQFIFQYYEEEERQRGNFPDRFSGHQFPNYSSELNVNALLLGDSALYLCASRFGTGQGGTEAFFGQGTRLTVV.

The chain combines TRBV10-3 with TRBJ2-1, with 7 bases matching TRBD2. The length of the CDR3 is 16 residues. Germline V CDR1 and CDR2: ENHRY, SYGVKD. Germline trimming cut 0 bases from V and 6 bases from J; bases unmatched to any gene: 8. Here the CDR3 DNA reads TGTGCCATCAGTGAGTCGGAACGGGAGGTGTTCAATGAGCAGTTCTTC. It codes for CAISESEREVFNEQFF.